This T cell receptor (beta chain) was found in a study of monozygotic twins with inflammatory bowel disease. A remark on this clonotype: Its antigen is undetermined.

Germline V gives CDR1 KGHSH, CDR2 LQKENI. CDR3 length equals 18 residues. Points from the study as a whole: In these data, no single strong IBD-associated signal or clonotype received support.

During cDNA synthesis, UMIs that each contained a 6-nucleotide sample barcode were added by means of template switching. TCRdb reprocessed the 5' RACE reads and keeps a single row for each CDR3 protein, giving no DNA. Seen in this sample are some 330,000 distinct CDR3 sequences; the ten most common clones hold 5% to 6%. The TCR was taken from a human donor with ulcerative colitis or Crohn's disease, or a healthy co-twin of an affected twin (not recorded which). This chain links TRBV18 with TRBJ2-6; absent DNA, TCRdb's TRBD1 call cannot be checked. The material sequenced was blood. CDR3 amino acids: CASSPVPGQVSGANVLTF. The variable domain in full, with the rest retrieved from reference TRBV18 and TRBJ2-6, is NAGVMQNPRHLVRRRGQEARLRCSPMKGHSHVYWYRQLPEEGLKFMVYLQKENIIDESGMPKERFSAEFPKEGPSILRIQQVVRGDSAAYFCASSPVPGQVSGANVLTFGAGSRLTVL.